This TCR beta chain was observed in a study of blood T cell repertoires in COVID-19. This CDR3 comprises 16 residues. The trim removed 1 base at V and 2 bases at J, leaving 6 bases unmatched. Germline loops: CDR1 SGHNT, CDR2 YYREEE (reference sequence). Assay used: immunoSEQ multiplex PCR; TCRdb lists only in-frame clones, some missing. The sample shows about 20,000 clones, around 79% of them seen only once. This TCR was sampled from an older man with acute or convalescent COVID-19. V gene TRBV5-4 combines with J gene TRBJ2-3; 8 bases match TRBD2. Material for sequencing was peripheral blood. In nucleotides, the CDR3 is TGTGCCAGCAGCTTGCCCGGACTAGCAGACACAGATACGCAGTATTTT. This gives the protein CASSLPGLADTDTQYF.